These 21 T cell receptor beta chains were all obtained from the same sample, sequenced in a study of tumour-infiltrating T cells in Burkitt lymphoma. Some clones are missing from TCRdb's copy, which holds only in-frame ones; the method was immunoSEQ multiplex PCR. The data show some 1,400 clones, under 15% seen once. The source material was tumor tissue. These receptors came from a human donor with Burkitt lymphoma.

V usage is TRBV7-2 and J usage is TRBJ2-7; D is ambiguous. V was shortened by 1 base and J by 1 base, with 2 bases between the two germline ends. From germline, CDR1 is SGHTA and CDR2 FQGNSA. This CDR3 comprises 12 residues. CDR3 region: CASSLGSYEQYV. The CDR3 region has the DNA TGTGCCAGCAGCTTAGGATCCTACGAGCAGTACGTC.

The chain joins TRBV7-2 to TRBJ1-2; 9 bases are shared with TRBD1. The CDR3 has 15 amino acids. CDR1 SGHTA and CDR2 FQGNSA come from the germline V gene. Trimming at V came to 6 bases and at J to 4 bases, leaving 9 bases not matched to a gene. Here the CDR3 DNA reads TGTGCCAGCAGTTTACAGGGGGCGCAGGGCTATGGCTACACCTTC. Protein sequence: CASSLQGAQGYGYTF.

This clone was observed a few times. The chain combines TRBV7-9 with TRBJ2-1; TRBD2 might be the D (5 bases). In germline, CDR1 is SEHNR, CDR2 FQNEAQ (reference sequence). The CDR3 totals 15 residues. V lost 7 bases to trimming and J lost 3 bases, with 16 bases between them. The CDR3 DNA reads TGTGCCAGCATGGATAGCGTCGATTTCTACAATGAGCAGTTCTTC. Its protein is CASMDSVDFYNEQFF.

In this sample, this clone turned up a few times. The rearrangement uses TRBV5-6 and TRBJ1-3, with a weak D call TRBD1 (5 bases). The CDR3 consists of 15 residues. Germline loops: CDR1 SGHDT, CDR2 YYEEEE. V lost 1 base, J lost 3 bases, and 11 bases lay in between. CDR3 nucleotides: TGTGCCAGCAGCTTGTGGGCAGGGATTGGAAACACCATATATTTT. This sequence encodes CASSLWAGIGNTIYF.

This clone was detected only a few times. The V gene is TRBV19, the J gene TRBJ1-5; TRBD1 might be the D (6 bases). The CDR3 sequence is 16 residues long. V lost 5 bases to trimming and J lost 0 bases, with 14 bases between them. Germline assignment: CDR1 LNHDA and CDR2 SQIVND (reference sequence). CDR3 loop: CASSPRGGVSNQPQHF. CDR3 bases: TGTGCCAGTAGTCCCAGAGGGGGGGTTAGCAATCAGCCCCAGCATTTT.

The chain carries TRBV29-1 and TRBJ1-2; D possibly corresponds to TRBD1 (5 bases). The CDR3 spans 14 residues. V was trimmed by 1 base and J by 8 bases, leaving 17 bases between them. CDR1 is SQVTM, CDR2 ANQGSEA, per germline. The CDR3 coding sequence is TGCAGCGTTGAAGTCCAGGACCGGGACGGGGGCTACACCTTC. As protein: CSVEVQDRDGGYTF.

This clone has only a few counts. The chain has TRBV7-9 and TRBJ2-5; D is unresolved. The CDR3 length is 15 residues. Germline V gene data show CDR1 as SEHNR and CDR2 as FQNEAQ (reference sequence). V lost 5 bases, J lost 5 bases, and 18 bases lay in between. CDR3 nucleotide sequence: TGTGCCAGCAGCCCAGTCGTAGGGATCCATGAGACCCAGTACTTC. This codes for CASSPVVGIHETQYF.

CDR3 protein: CASSYVLAGGPSSYNEQFF. DNA for the CDR3: TGTGCCAGCAGCTATGTACTAGCGGGGGGCCCCAGCTCCTACAATGAGCAGTTCTTC. This chain joins TRBV7-3 and TRBJ2-1; 12 bases match TRBD2. The CDR3 sequence is 19 residues long. After removal of 4 bases from V and 0 bases from J, the junction contained 10 bases not matched to a gene. The germline gives CDR1 SGHTA, CDR2 FQGTGA.

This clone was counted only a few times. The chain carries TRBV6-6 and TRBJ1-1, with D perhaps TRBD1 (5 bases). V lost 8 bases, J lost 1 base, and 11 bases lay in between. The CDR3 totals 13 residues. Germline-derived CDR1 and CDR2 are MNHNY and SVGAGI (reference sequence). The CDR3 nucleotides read TGTGCCAGCCAAGAAGGACAGAACACTGAAGCTTTCTTT. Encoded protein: CASQEGQNTEAFF.

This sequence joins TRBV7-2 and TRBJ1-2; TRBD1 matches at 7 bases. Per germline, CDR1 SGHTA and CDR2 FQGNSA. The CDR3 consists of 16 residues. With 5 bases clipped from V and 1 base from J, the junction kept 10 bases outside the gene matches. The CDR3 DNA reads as TGTGCCAGCAGCGAGTCCGGGACAGCATATAACTATGGCTACACCTTC. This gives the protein CASSESGTAYNYGYTF.

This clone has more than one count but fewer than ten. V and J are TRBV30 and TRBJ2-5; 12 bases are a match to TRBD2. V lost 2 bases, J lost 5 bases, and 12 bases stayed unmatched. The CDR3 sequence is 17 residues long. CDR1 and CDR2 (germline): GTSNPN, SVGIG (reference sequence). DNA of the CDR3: TGTGCCTGGAGTCCAGCCCCGACTAGCGGGAGAAGGGAGACCCAGTACTTC. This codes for CAWSPAPTSGRRETQYF.

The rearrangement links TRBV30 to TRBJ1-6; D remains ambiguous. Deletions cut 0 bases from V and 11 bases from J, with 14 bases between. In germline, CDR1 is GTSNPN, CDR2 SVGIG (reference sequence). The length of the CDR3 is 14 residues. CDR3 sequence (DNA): TGTGCCTGGAGTGTAGACCCGACTTTGACACCCCTCCACTTT. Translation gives CAWSVDPTLTPLHF.

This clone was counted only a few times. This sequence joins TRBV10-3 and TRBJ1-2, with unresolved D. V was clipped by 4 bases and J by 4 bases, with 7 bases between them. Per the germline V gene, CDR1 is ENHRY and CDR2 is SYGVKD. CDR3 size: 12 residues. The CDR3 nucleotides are TGTGCCATCAGTGGAGGCAGCTATGGCTACACCTTC. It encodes CAISGGSYGYTF.

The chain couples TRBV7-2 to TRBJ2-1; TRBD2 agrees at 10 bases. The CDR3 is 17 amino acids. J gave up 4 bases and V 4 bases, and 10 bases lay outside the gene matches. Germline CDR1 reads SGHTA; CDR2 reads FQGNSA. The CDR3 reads CASSSTLLAGKYNEQFF. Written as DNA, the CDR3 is TGTGCCAGCAGCTCGACCCTACTAGCGGGGAAGTACAATGAGCAGTTCTTC.

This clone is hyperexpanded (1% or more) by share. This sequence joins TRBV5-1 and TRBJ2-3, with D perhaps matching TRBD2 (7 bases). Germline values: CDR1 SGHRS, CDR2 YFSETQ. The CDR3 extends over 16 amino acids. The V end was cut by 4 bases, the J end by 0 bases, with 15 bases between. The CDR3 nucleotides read TGCGCCAGCAGCCCTTTCGGGGGGCGGAGCACAGATACGCAGTATTTT. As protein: CASSPFGGRSTDTQYF.

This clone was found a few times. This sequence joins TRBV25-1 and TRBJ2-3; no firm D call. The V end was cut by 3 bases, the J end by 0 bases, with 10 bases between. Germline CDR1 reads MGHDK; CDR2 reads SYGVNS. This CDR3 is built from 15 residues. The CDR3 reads CASSEGRVSTDTQYF. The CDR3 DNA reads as TGTGCCAGCAGTGAGGGCAGAGTCAGCACAGATACGCAGTATTTT.

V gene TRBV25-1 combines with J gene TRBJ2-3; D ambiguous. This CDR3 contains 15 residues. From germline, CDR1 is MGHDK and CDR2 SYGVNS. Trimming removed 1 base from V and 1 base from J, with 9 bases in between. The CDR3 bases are TGTGCCAGCAGTGAATCGGGTGCCCGCACAGATACGCAGTATTTT. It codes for CASSESGARTDTQYF.

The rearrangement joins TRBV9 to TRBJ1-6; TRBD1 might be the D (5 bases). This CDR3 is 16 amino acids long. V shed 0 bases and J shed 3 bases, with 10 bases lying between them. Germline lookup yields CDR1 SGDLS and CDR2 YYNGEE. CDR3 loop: CASSVAGSSYNSPLHF. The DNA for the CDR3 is TGTGCCAGCAGCGTAGCAGGGTCAAGCTATAATTCACCCCTCCACTTT.

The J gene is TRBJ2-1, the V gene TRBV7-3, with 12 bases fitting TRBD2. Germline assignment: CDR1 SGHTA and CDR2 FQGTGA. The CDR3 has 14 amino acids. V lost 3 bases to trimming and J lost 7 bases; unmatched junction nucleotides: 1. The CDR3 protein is CASSFGLAGNEQFF. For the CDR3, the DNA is TGTGCCAGCAGCTTCGGACTAGCGGGGAATGAGCAGTTCTTC.

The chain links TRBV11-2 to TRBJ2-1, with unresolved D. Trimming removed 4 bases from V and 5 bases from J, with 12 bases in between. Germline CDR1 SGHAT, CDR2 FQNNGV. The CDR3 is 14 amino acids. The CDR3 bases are TGTGCCAGCAGCTCCCTTGCGGTAGACAATGAGCAGTTCTTC. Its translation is CASSSLAVDNEQFF.

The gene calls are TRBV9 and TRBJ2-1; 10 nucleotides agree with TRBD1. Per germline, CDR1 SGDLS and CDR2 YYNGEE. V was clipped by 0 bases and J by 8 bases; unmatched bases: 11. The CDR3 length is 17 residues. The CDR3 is CASSVGLKGTGEDEQFF. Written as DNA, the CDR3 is TGTGCCAGCAGCGTAGGGTTAAAGGGGACAGGGGAGGATGAGCAGTTCTTC.